This entry features one T cell receptor beta chain sequence. The data belong to a study of cytomegalovirus exposure and HLA in healthy donors. TCRdb's copy holds only in-frame clones and misses some; the assay was immunoSEQ multiplex PCR. In the table there are roughly 200,000 clones, 86% of which are singletons. The V end lost 3 bases, the J end lost 4 bases, and 16 bases lay between the germline ends. Germline V gives CDR1 SGHRS, CDR2 YFSETQ. The CDR3 has 15 residues. Sample: PBMCs. The source is a man aged 30 to 45 in good health and CMV-seropositive. The chain links TRBV5-1 to TRBJ1-2; D perhaps matches TRBD1 (5 bases). The CDR3 loop is CASSSREEGVYGYTF. In DNA form, the CDR3 reads TGCGCCAGCAGCTCCAGGGAGGAGGGTGTCTATGGCTACACCTTC.